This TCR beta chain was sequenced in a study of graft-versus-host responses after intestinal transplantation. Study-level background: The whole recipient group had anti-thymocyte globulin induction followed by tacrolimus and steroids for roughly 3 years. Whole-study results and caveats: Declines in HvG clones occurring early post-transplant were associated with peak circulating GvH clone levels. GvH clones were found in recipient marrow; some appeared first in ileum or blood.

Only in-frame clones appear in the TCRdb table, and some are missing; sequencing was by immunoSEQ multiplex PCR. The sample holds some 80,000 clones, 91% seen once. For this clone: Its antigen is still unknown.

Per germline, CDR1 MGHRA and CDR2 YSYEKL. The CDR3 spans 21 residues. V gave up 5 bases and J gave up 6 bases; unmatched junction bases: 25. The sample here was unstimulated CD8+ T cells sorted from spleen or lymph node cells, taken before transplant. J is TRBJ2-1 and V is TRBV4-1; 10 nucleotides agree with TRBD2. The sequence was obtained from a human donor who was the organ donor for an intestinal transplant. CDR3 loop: CASSSRLSLAGAPVRTNEQFF. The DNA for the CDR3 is TGCGCCAGCAGCTCCCGTTTGAGTCTAGCGGGGGCCCCGGTTCGCACCAATGAGCAGTTCTTC.